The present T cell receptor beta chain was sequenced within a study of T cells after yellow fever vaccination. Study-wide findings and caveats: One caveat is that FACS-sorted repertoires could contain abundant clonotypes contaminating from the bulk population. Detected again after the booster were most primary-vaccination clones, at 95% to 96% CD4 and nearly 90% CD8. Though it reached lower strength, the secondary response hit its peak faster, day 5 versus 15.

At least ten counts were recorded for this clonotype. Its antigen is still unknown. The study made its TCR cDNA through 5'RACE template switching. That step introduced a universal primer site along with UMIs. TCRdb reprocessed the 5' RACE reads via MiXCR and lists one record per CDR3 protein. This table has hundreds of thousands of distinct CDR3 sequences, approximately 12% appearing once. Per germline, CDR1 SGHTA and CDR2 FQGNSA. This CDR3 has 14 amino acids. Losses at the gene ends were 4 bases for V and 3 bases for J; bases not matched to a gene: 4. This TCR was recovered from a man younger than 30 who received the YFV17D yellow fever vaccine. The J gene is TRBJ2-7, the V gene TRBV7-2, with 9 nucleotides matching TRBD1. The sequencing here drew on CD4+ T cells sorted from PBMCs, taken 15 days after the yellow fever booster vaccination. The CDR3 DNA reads TGTGCCAGCAGCTCCGGGACAGGGTACTACGAGCAGTACTTC. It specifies CASSSGTGYYEQYF.